A single sample gave rise to the 22 T cell receptor beta chains below, sequenced in a study of regulatory T cells. Findings of the study overall: Hydrophobic residues at CDR3 positions 6 and 7 were enriched in conventional CD4+ T cells of CD3G-deficient patients.

Antigen specificity for these receptors is unknown. Primers: 52 TRBV forward and 13 TRBJ reverse. Produced via immunoSEQ multiplex PCR; TCRdb's table is partial and in-frame only. Of around 29,000 clones listed, 93% are singletons. The sample was conventional CD4+ T cells sorted from blood. These receptors were collected from a child aged 2-15 years with CD3G deficiency.

The rearrangement links TRBV6-1 to TRBJ2-5; unclear D gene. Per germline, CDR1 MNHNS and CDR2 SASEGT. The CDR3 sequence is 14 residues long. V was clipped by 1 base and J by 5 bases, with 11 bases between them. The CDR3 DNA reads as TGTGCCAGCAGTGAAGGGTTTGTGAGGGAGACCCAGTACTTC. This gives the protein CASSEGFVRETQYF.

The rearrangement joins TRBV19 to TRBJ2-1, with TRBD2 matching 9 bases. This CDR3 is built from 15 residues. The germline gives CDR1 LNHDA, CDR2 SQIVND (reference sequence). V gave up 3 bases and J gave up 6 bases; unmatched junction bases: 6. The CDR3 sequence: CASSIGAGGGNEQFF. CDR3 in DNA: TGTGCCAGTAGTATTGGAGCGGGAGGTGGCAATGAGCAGTTCTTC.

The DNA of the CDR3 is TGTGCCACCGCTAGCGGGAGTGACACCTACAATGAGCAGTTCTTC. Translation gives CATASGSDTYNEQFF. The chain is built from TRBV6-5 and TRBJ2-1; 10 bases fit TRBD2. CDR3 length equals 15 residues. Germline V gives CDR1 MNHEY, CDR2 SVGAGI. V shed 10 bases, J shed 2 bases, and the junction held 8 bases outside the gene matches.

This clone was counted a single time. The CDR3 here is CASSSYGTGRRTEAFF. The CDR3 bases are TGTGCCAGCAGTTCCTATGGGACAGGTCGAAGGACTGAAGCTTTCTTT. This chain links TRBV28 with TRBJ1-1; 8 bases match TRBD1. CDR1 and CDR2 (germline): MDHEN, SYDVKM. Losses at the gene ends were 4 bases for V and 5 bases for J; bases not matched to a gene: 12. The CDR3 loop spans 16 amino acids.

The chain employs TRBV30 and TRBJ2-6; D is unresolved. The CDR3 sequence is 12 residues long. Per the germline V gene, CDR1 is GTSNPN and CDR2 is SVGIG (reference sequence). Trimming removed 3 bases from V and 2 bases from J, with 2 bases in between. Written as DNA, the CDR3 is TGTGCCTGGAGGGCTGGGGCCAACGTCCTGACTTTC. Translating gives CAWRAGANVLTF.

The chain links TRBV5-1 to TRBJ2-1, with 9 bases matching TRBD2. After removal of 2 bases from V and 4 bases from J, the junction contained 10 bases not matched to a gene. Looked up from germline, CDR1 is SGHRS and CDR2 is YFSETQ. The CDR3 loop spans 17 amino acids. The CDR3 region has the DNA TGCGCCAGCAGCTTTTCCCCTAGCGGGAAGGGATACAATGAGCAGTTCTTC. It codes for CASSFSPSGKGYNEQFF.

V is TRBV28 and J is TRBJ2-2, with a possible D match to TRBD1 (5 bases). V was pared by 5 bases and J by 2 bases, with 9 bases between. The germline V gene has CDR1 MDHEN and CDR2 SYDVKM. The CDR3 totals 14 residues. The CDR3 region is CASSTDSNTGELFF. The DNA of the CDR3 is TGTGCCAGCAGTACAGACAGCAACACCGGGGAGCTGTTTTTT.

The chain couples TRBV28 to TRBJ1-2; a possible D gene is TRBD1 (6 bases). The CDR3 sequence is 13 residues long. V was trimmed by 6 bases and J by 1 base, leaving 9 bases between them. The V gene's germline CDR1 is MDHEN and CDR2 SYDVKM. CDR3 loop: CASRRTDNYGYTF. Here the CDR3 DNA reads TGTGCCAGCAGGCGGACAGATAACTATGGCTACACCTTC.

The chain links TRBV5-1 to TRBJ2-7, with 8 bases lining up with TRBD1. The CDR3 runs 15 residues. The junction had 4 bases not matched to a gene; V was cut back by 0 bases and J by 2 bases. Germline CDR1 reads SGHRS; CDR2 reads YFSETQ. CDR3 region: CASSLATGGPYEQYF. CDR3 nucleotide sequence: TGCGCCAGCAGCTTGGCTACAGGGGGGCCCTACGAGCAGTACTTC.

V and J are TRBV28 and TRBJ2-1; a possible D gene is TRBD1 (5 bases). V lost 6 bases and J 8 bases, leaving 23 bases between the germline ends. The length of the CDR3 is 16 residues. Germline assignment: CDR1 MDHEN and CDR2 SYDVKM. The DNA for the CDR3 is TGTGCCAGCAGCCCCCGGTATAGAATAGGGGTTCATGAGCAGTTCTTC. It yields the protein CASSPRYRIGVHEQFF.

J is TRBJ1-5 and V is TRBV28; D remains unclear. Trimming took off 6 bases at V and 4 bases at J, with 13 bases between the two ends. The CDR3 totals 14 residues. Germline values: CDR1 MDHEN, CDR2 SYDVKM. The CDR3 sequence: CASSRDWSNQPQHF. The CDR3 DNA sequence: TGTGCCAGCAGCCGAGACTGGTCAAATCAGCCCCAGCATTTT.

This chain links TRBV6-1 with TRBJ2-7, with 7 positions matching TRBD1. V was clipped by 6 bases and J by 1 base; unmatched bases: 3. The germline V gene has CDR1 MNHNS and CDR2 SASEGT. The CDR3 contains 13 residues. CDR3 in DNA: TGTGCCAGCAGGAGGGGGCCATCCTACGAGCAGTACTTC. It codes for CASRRGPSYEQYF.

This sequence joins TRBV6-1 and TRBJ2-6, with D tentatively TRBD1 (6 bases). The CDR3 is 15 residues long. Germline V CDR1 and CDR2: MNHNS, SASEGT. V dropped 6 bases and J dropped 2 bases, with 11 bases sitting between them. The CDR3 loop reads CASRLGTTGANVLTF. The CDR3 DNA reads TGTGCCAGCAGGTTGGGGACAACTGGGGCCAACGTCCTGACTTTC.

The chain links TRBV28 to TRBJ2-3, with 8 bases matching TRBD2. Germline lookup yields CDR1 MDHEN and CDR2 SYDVKM. V was clipped by 6 bases and J by 8 bases; unmatched bases: 10. The CDR3 runs 14 residues. CDR3 in DNA: TGTGCCAGCAGCCCTAGCGGGCGTACCTTTACGCAGTATTTT. It translates to CASSPSGRTFTQYF.

V gene TRBV5-1 combines with J gene TRBJ2-5, with TRBD2 identical over 7 bases. Germline V gene data show CDR1 as SGHRS and CDR2 as YFSETQ. Trimming removed 2 bases from V and 4 bases from J; junction bases left unmatched: 14. The CDR3 has 17 amino acids. The CDR3: CASSLVGAGRGAETQYF. The CDR3 DNA follows: TGCGCCAGCAGCTTAGTTGGAGCGGGGCGCGGGGCAGAGACCCAGTACTTC.

This sequence joins TRBV5-1 and TRBJ2-1; D gene unclear. The CDR3 runs to 14 residues. Trimming removed 0 bases at V and 10 bases at J, with 14 bases between. Germline V gene data show CDR1 as SGHRS and CDR2 as YFSETQ. The DNA of the CDR3 is TGCGCCAGCAGCTTGGGCGGTGATGGGCGCGAGCAGTTCTTC. Translation gives CASSLGGDGREQFF.

J is TRBJ2-7 and V is TRBV5-4; TRBD1 is a possible D gene (6 bases). The CDR3 loop spans 11 amino acids. Between the trimmed V and J ends, which lost 7 bases and 9 bases, there was a span of 14 bases. The germline gives CDR1 SGHNT, CDR2 YYREEE (reference sequence). CDR3 sequence: CASRRKQGQYF. For the CDR3, the DNA is TGTGCCAGCCGCAGGAAACAGGGGCAGTACTTC.

The J gene is TRBJ2-1, the V gene TRBV18; 11 positions agree with TRBD2. V was clipped by 3 bases and J by 7 bases; unmatched bases: 8. From germline, CDR1 is KGHSH and CDR2 LQKENI. This CDR3 contains 16 residues. The CDR3 DNA follows: TGTGCCAGCTCACCCTTTCTAGCGGGAGGCCAAAATGAGCAGTTCTTC. Translation: CASSPFLAGGQNEQFF.

CDR3 sequence reads: CASSASRDQPQHF. CDR3 nucleotides: TGTGCCAGCAGTGCATCTAGGGATCAGCCCCAGCATTTT. The chain carries TRBV6-1 and TRBJ1-5; D is unresolved. Trimming stripped 4 bases from V and 5 bases from J, with 9 bases between. Germline CDR1 is MNHNS and CDR2 is SASEGT. This CDR3 is built from 13 residues.

The chain combines TRBV6-1 with TRBJ2-7; D is possibly TRBD2 (6 bases). Germline CDR1 MNHNS, CDR2 SASEGT. V was clipped by 7 bases and J by 6 bases, with 13 bases between them. This CDR3 comprises 12 residues. The CDR3 reads CASIAGWGEQYF. CDR3 bases: TGTGCCAGCATTGCGGGATGGGGCGAGCAGTACTTC.

V usage is TRBV5-1 and J usage is TRBJ1-2; D is perhaps TRBD1 (6 bases). This CDR3 has 15 amino acids. The V and J ends lost 0 bases and 6 bases respectively, with 15 bases between them. Per the germline V gene, CDR1 is SGHRS and CDR2 is YFSETQ. CDR3 DNA: TGCGCCAGCAGCTTGGGATTAACAGGGCGCGATGGCTACACCTTC. This sequence encodes CASSLGLTGRDGYTF.

This chain connects TRBV7-8 to TRBJ2-7, with TRBD1 as a possible D gene (6 bases). Germline V gives CDR1 SGHVS, CDR2 FQNEAQ. The CDR3 runs 14 residues. V was cut by 5 bases and J by 3 bases, with 14 bases left in between. CDR3: CASSGPGHSYEQYF. In DNA form, the CDR3 reads TGTGCCAGCAGCGGGCCGGGACACAGCTACGAGCAGTACTTC.